A single sample is the source of the 23 T cell receptor beta chains below, sequenced in a study of T-cell memory formation after mild COVID-19. TCRdb called the 5' RACE reads again in MiXCR, with one record for every CDR3 protein. The data hold around 530,000 distinct CDR3 sequences, with 20% to 25% observed a single time. The specimen was PBMCs or a T cell subset sorted from them (not recorded which). The receptor source for this set is an adult woman who had mild COVID-19 (a few samples of this study predate the infection). Cell type and time point are not known.

This clonotype came up once. This chain uses TRBV15 with TRBJ2-3; D call uncertain. Germline loops: CDR1 LNHNV, CDR2 YYDKDF (reference sequence). CDR3 length: 15 amino acids. V lost 6 bases to trimming and J lost 2 bases, with 15 bases between them. The CDR3 DNA reads TGTGCCACCAGGTCGTCGGGTTACTTCACAGATACGCAGTATTTT. Translating it yields CATRSSGYFTDTQYF.

This clonotype was detected a few times. The V gene is TRBV20-1, the J gene TRBJ2-7; possible D gene TRBD2, 6 bases. The V and J ends lost 6 bases and 0 bases respectively, with 9 bases between them. CDR1 DFQATT and CDR2 SNEGSKA come from the germline V gene (reference sequence). There are 12 residues in the CDR3. CDR3 nucleotides: TGCAGTGCGGGACTTTCCTCCTACGAGCAGTACTTC. Amino acids: CSAGLSSYEQYF.

V is TRBV7-3 and J is TRBJ2-2, with D perhaps TRBD2 (6 bases). Between the trimmed V and J ends, which lost 3 bases and 3 bases, there was a span of 14 bases. Germline V gene lookup returns CDR1 SGHTA and CDR2 FQGTGA. The CDR3 covers 16 residues. CDR3 sequence: CASSLMAGPYTGELFF. The CDR3 nucleotides are TGTGCCAGCAGCTTGATGGCGGGGCCCTACACCGGGGAGCTGTTTTTT.

J is TRBJ2-3 and V is TRBV7-9; maybe TRBD2 (5 bases). Germline values: CDR1 SEHNR, CDR2 FQNEAQ (reference sequence). The CDR3 runs 16 residues. Trimming pared 3 bases from V and 2 bases from J, leaving 15 bases between. CDR3 protein: CASSFSGNGVTDTQYF. The CDR3 coding sequence is TGTGCCAGCAGCTTTTCGGGGAACGGGGTCACAGATACGCAGTATTTT.

The chain recombines TRBV9 with TRBJ2-5; TRBD2 is a possible D gene (6 bases). This CDR3 comprises 15 residues. Germline loops: CDR1 SGDLS, CDR2 YYNGEE. V lost 3 bases and J lost 5, with 17 bases in between. The CDR3 here is CASSEAGTSGETQYF. The CDR3 DNA follows: TGTGCCAGCAGCGAGGCGGGGACCTCCGGGGAGACCCAGTACTTC.

This chain joins TRBV6-2 or TRBV6-3 and TRBJ2-7; 10 bases agree with TRBD1. There are 15 residues in the CDR3. The V gene's germline CDR1 is MNHEY and CDR2 SVGEGT. The J segment lost 3 bases and the V segment lost 6 bases, leaving 8 bases of the junction unmatched. This chain's CDR3 is CASRSRGDRGYEQYF. The CDR3, as DNA: TGTGCCAGCAGATCCCGGGGGGACAGGGGCTACGAGCAGTACTTC.

As to this clonotype: Mismatch with germline at one junction end may stem from a read error. The CDR3, as DNA: TGCGCCAGCAGCCCAAGGGACGGCTACGATGAGCAGTTCTTC. Protein product: CASSPRDGYDEQFF. The chain links TRBV5-1 to TRBJ2-1; D may correspond to TRBD1 or TRBD2 (5 bases each). The germline V gene has CDR1 SGHRS and CDR2 YFSETQ. CDR3 length equals 14 residues.

This chain joins TRBV3-1 and TRBJ2-7; D call uncertain. Looked up from germline, CDR1 is LGHDT and CDR2 is YNNKEL (reference sequence). This CDR3 region has 12 residues. With 0 bases removed from V and 12 bases from J, the gap between germline ends came to 12 bases. The CDR3 here is CASSQDFQPPYF. The DNA for the CDR3 is TGTGCCAGCAGCCAAGATTTTCAGCCTCCGTACTTC.

The DNA for the CDR3 is TGTGCCAGCAGCTTACTTCGGGACAGGCGAGGGTCTCAGCCCCAGCATTTT. Translating it yields CASSLLRDRRGSQPQHF. The rearrangement links TRBV6-6 to TRBJ1-5; 8 bases fit TRBD1. V lost 6 bases and J lost 6; bases outside the gene matches: 16. The CDR3 has 17 amino acids. Germline V CDR1 and CDR2: MNHNY, SVGAGI (reference sequence).

The chain combines TRBV6-2 or TRBV6-3 with TRBJ2-3; D gene uncertain. V lost 4 bases and J lost 5, with 13 bases in between. The germline V gene has CDR1 MNHEY and CDR2 SVGEGT. The CDR3 has 14 amino acids. The CDR3 DNA reads TGTGCCAGCAGTTCAAGGAGAGGAAAAGATACGCAGTATTTT. Amino acid sequence: CASSSRRGKDTQYF.

The sample holds a few counts of this clonotype. This chain links TRBV7-9 with TRBJ2-4, with a weak D call TRBD2 (5 bases). The germline CDR1 and CDR2 sequences are SEHNR and FQNEAQ (reference sequence). V was pared by 6 bases and J by 7 bases, with 16 bases between. The CDR3 is 14 residues long. CDR3 amino acids: CASRVLEERNIQYF. The CDR3 DNA is TGTGCCAGCAGGGTACTAGAGGAGAGGAACATTCAGTACTTC.

J is TRBJ1-2 and V is TRBV9; D possibly corresponds to TRBD1 (5 bases). V lost 5 bases, J lost 0 bases, and 14 bases lay in between. Germline CDR1 reads SGDLS; CDR2 reads YYNGEE. The CDR3 has 15 residues. The CDR3 DNA reads as TGTGCCAGCAGGACCCCGGGACGGTCTAACTATGGCTACACCTTC. This sequence encodes CASRTPGRSNYGYTF.

The gene calls are TRBV9 and TRBJ2-7, with D maybe TRBD2 (5 bases). Germline V CDR1 and CDR2: SGDLS, YYNGEE. The V end lost 4 bases, the J end lost 6 bases, and 11 bases lay between the germline ends. The CDR3 has 12 residues. CDR3 sequence reads: CASSPGLTEQYF. Written as DNA, the CDR3 is TGTGCCAGCAGCCCAGGACTTACCGAGCAGTACTTC.

V usage is TRBV12-3 or TRBV12-4 and J usage is TRBJ1-5; D unresolved. With 0 bases removed from V and 2 bases from J, the gap between germline ends came to 8 bases. This CDR3 comprises 15 residues. CDR3 in amino acids: CASSLAGMGNQPQHF. CDR3 sequence (DNA): TGTGCCAGCAGTTTAGCAGGGATGGGCAATCAGCCCCAGCATTTT.

This clonotype was recorded a few times. J is TRBJ2-5 and V is TRBV12-3 or TRBV12-4, with 7 bases that match TRBD2. This CDR3 is built from 15 residues. The trim removed 5 bases at V and 4 bases at J, leaving 10 bases unmatched. CDR3 bases: TGTGCCAGCAGTGACTGGGGGGGGACGGGAGAGACCCAGTACTTC. Protein sequence: CASSDWGGTGETQYF.

This clonotype was seen a few times. The chain recombines TRBV5-1 with TRBJ2-3; 14 bases align to TRBD2. V lost 4 bases, J lost 5 bases, and 6 bases stayed unmatched. Germline CDR1 reads SGHRS; CDR2 reads YFSETQ. The CDR3 runs to 16 residues. DNA for the CDR3: TGCGCCAGCAGCAAGGGACTAGCGGGGGAGATAGATACGCAGTATTTT. Its protein product is CASSKGLAGEIDTQYF.

This clonotype was counted a few times. J is TRBJ2-7 and V is TRBV9; D gene uncertain. Germline V lookup: CDR1 SGDLS, CDR2 YYNGEE. The CDR3 runs to 15 residues. Trimming took off 0 bases at V and 0 bases at J, with 10 bases between the two ends. The CDR3 sequence: CASSVGPESSYEQYF. The DNA for the CDR3 is TGTGCCAGCAGCGTAGGGCCCGAAAGCTCCTACGAGCAGTACTTC.

The sample holds a few counts of this clonotype. The J gene is TRBJ2-1, the V gene TRBV19, with D tentatively TRBD1 or TRBD2 (5 bases each). V lost 0 bases to trimming and J lost 12 bases, with 9 bases between them. Germline V lookup: CDR1 LNHDA, CDR2 SQIVND (reference sequence). This CDR3 has 12 residues. CDR3 protein: CASSIDPGGQFF. The CDR3 DNA reads as TGTGCCAGTAGTATAGATCCTGGGGGGCAGTTCTTC.

This chain connects TRBV5-1 to TRBJ1-1; D is possibly TRBD1 (5 bases). Germline V gene data show CDR1 as SGHRS and CDR2 as YFSETQ. The CDR3 contains 15 residues. V was cut by 2 bases and J by 3 bases, with 14 bases left in between. The CDR3 DNA reads as TGCGCCAGCAGCTTCAGGAACTGGGGGGACACTGAAGCTTTCTTT. Its translation: CASSFRNWGDTEAFF.

The genes are TRBV6-1 and TRBJ1-1; 7 nucleotides align to TRBD1. The CDR3 spans 14 residues. The J segment lost 7 bases and the V segment lost 4 bases, leaving 9 bases of the junction unmatched. Germline values: CDR1 MNHNS, CDR2 SASEGT. The CDR3 spells CASSVLDRVNEAFF. In DNA form, the CDR3 reads TGTGCCAGCAGTGTTCTCGACAGGGTGAATGAAGCTTTCTTT.

A few counts support this clonotype. This chain links TRBV25-1 with TRBJ2-1, with D possibly TRBD2 on 6 matching bases. The germline V gene encodes CDR1 MGHDK and CDR2 SYGVNS. Trimming shortened V by 4 bases and J by 2 bases, and 12 bases separated the two germline ends. The CDR3 totals 15 residues. The CDR3 sequence: CASSARGFAYNEQFF. CDR3 DNA sequence: TGTGCCAGCAGTGCGCGGGGTTTTGCCTACAATGAGCAGTTCTTC.

The chain joins TRBV15 to TRBJ1-1; TRBD1 is a possible D gene (6 bases). Germline V gene sequence: CDR1 LNHNV, CDR2 YYDKDF (reference sequence). Trimming took off 8 bases at V and 3 bases at J, with 19 bases between the two ends. This CDR3 has 15 amino acids. Here the CDR3 DNA reads TGTGCCACCCGTCGGGCAGGGGCGGGGTACACTGAAGCTTTCTTT. This encodes CATRRAGAGYTEAFF. Full variable domain (remainder filled in from reference TRBV15 and TRBJ1-1): DAMVIQNPRYQVTQFGKPVTLSCSQTLNHNVMYWYQQKSSQAPKLLFHYYDKDFNNEADTPDNFQSRRPNTSFCFLDIRSPGLGDTAMYLCATRRAGAGYTEAFFGQGTRLTVV.

This clonotype was detected only a few times. V usage is TRBV6-2 or TRBV6-3 and J usage is TRBJ2-2, with D possibly called TRBD1 or TRBD2 (5 bases each). CDR1 and CDR2 from the germline V gene are MNHEY and SVGEGT. Trimming removed 8 bases from V and 7 bases from J, with 11 bases in between. The CDR3 covers 12 residues. DNA of the CDR3: TGTGCCAGCGGGACGGGCAGCGGGGAGCTGTTTTTT. It yields the protein CASGTGSGELFF.